This T cell receptor (beta chain) originates from a study of T-cell reconstitution after alpha-beta-depleted transplantation in children. CDR1 and CDR2 from the germline V gene are SGHRS and YFSETQ. J lost 9 bases, V lost 1 base, and 10 bases had no gene match. CDR3 size: 15 residues. Ten or more counts support this clonotype. TCRbeta library construction was performed incorporating unique molecular identifiers. TCRdb re-called the PCR reads through MiXCR, storing one row per CDR3 protein. Among 200,000 or so distinct CDR3 sequences, roughly 6% were seen once, and the ten largest hold roughly 4.5%. This clonotype was sampled from a girl less than two years old with combined immunodeficiency, due to receive a stem cell transplant. The sample here was PBMCs, taken before TCRalphabeta/CD19-depleted stem cell transplant. The V and J genes are TRBV5-1 and TRBJ2-3, with 8 bases identical to TRBD2. DNA for the CDR3: TGCGCCAGCAGCTTGTCGGGGGGGACCGGCCTAACGCAGTATTTT. Translating gives CASSLSGGTGLTQYF.